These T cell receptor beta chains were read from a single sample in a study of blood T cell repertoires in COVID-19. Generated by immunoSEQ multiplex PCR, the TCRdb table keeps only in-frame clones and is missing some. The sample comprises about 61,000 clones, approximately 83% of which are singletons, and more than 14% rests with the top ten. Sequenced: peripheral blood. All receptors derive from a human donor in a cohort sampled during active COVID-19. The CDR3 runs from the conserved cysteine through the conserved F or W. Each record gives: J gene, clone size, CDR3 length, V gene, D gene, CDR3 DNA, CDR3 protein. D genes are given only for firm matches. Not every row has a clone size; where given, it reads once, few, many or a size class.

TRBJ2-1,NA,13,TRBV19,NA,TGTGCCGTAAGGGGGGGGGCCTACAATGAGCAGTTCTTC,CAVRGGAYNEQFF
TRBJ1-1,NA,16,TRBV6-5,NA,TGTGCCAGCAGTTACTCGATGATAGGGGGTAGCACTGAAGCTTTCTTT,CASSYSMIGGSTEAFF
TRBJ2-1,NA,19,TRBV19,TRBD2,TGTGCCAGTAGTATTGGGCTAGCGGGAGGGCCTTTTCCCTACAATGAGCAGTTCTTC,CASSIGLAGGPFPYNEQFF
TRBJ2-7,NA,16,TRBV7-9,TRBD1,TGTGCCAGCAGCTTACGGGCAGGGGGCGAATCCTACGAGCAGTACTTC,CASSLRAGGESYEQYF
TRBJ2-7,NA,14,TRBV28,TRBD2,TGTGCCACTCCCCCGGGACTAGCGGATTACGAGCAGTACTTC,CATPPGLADYEQYF
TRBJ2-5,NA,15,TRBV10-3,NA,TGTGCCATCAGCATCACAGGGGGAGGGCAAGAGACCCAGTACTTC,CAISITGGGQETQYF
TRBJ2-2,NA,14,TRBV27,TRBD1,TGTGCCAGCAGTCCACAGGGGGCTGGCGGGGAGCTGTTTTTT,CASSPQGAGGELFF
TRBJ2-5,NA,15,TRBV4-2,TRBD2,TGTGCCAGCAGCCAAGGGGCGGGAGCCCAAGAGACCCAGTACTTC,CASSQGAGAQETQYF
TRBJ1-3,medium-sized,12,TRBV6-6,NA,TGTGCCAGCGGGCAAACTGGAAACACCATATATTTT,CASGQTGNTIYF
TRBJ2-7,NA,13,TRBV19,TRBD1,TGTGCCAGTAATCCGACAGGGCGGGACGAGCAGTACTTC,CASNPTGRDEQYF
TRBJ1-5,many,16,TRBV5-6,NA,TGTGCCAGCAGCTTGAAGGGGGTCTATAGCAATCAGCCCCAGCATTTT,CASSLKGVYSNQPQHF
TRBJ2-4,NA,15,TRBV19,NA,TGTGCCAGTAGTATAGACCCCTGGGGGGAAAACATTCAGTACTTC,CASSIDPWGENIQYF
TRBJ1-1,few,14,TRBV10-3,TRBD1,TGTGCCATCAGCAGGGACAGCTATAACACTGAAGCTTTCTTT,CAISRDSYNTEAFF
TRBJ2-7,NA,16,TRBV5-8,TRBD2,TGTGCCAGCAGCTTGGGTTTTAGCGGGACTCACGACGAGCAGTACTTC,CASSLGFSGTHDEQYF
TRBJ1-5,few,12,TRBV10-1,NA,TGCGCCAGCAGTGAGCCCGGGAAGCCCCAGCATTTT,CASSEPGKPQHF
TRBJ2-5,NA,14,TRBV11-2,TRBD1,TGTGCCAGCAGCTTAGGGACAGGGTCCGAGACCCAGTACTTC,CASSLGTGSETQYF
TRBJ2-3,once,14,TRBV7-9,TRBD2,TGTGCCAGCAGCTCGGGACTAGCGCTAGATACGCAGTATTTT,CASSSGLALDTQYF
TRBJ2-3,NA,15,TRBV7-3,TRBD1,TGTGCCAGCAGCTTAGGGGGACAGGTCGCAGATACGCAGTATTTT,CASSLGGQVADTQYF
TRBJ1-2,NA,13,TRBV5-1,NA,TGCGCCAGCAGCTTGGGGCAGGGGCAGGGCTACACCTTC,CASSLGQGQGYTF
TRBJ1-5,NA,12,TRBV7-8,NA,TGTGCCTCAGCGAAGGTGAATCAGCCCCAGCATTTT,CASAKVNQPQHF
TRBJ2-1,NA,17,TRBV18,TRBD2,TGTGCCAGCTCACCACCGGAATTAGCGGGGGAATCTAGTGAGCAGTTCTTC,CASSPPELAGESSEQFF
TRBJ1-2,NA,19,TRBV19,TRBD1,TGTGCCAGTAGTTCAAGACCAGGACAGGATAGAAGGGCGGGCTATGGCTACACCTTC,CASSSRPGQDRRAGYGYTF